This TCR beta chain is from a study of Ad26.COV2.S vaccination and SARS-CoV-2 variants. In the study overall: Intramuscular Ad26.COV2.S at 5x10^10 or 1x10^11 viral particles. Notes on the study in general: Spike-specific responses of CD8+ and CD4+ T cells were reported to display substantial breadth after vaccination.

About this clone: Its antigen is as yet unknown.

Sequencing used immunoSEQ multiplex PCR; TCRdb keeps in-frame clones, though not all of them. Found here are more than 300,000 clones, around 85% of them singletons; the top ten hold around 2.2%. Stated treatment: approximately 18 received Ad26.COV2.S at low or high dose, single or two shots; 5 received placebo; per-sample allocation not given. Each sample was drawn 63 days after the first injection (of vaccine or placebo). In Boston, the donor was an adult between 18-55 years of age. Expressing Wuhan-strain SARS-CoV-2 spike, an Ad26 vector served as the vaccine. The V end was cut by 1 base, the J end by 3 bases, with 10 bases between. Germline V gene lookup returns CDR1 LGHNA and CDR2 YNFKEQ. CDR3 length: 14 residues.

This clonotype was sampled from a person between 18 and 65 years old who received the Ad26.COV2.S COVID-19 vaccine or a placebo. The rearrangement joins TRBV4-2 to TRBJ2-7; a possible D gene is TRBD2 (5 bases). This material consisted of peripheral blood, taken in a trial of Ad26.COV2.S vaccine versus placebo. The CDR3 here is CASSQGSGNYEQYF. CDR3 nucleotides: TGTGCCAGCAGCCAAGGGTCCGGGAACTACGAGCAGTACTTC.